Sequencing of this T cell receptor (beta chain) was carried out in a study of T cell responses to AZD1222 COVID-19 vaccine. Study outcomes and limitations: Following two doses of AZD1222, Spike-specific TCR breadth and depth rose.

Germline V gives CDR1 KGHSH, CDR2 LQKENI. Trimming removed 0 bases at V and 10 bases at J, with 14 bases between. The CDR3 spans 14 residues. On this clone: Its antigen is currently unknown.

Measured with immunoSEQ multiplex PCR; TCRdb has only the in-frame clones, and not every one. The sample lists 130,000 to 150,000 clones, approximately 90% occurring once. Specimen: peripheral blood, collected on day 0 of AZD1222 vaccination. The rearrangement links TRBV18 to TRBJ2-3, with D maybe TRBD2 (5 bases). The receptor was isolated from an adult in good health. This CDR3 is CASSPPRAEGSQYF. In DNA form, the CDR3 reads TGTGCCAGCTCACCACCGCGGGCTGAAGGGTCGCAGTATTTT.